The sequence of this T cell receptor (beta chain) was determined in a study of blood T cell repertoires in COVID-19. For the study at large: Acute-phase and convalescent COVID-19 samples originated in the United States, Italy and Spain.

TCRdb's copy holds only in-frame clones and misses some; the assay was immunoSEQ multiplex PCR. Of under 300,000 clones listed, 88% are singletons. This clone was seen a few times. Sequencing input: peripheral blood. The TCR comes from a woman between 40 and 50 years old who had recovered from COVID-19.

CDR3 region: CASSQDGIYGYTF. The CDR3 DNA sequence: TGCGCCAGCAGCCAAGATGGCATCTATGGCTACACCTTC. The chain uses TRBV4-3 and TRBJ1-2; no clear D. Germline CDR1 LGHNA, CDR2 YSLEER. Trimming left V 0 bases short and J 4 bases short, with 6 bases between. The CDR3 is 13 residues long.